The 25 T cell receptor beta chains below come from one sample, sequenced in a study of human T cells and chemical hapten exposure. The time point here: patch test 1, 2 weeks after DPC sensitization. This sample's treatment: therapeutic diphenylcyclopropenone sensitization with weekly scalp DPC. One entry per CDR3 protein results from TCRdb running MiXCR on the RACE reads. Seen here are 75,000 to 100,000 distinct CDR3 sequences, 9.5% to 15% observed once, and the top ten hold 2.1%. Specimen: whole blood, collected in connection with sensitization to the hapten diphenylcyclopropenone (DPC). The receptors were sampled from a woman aged 40 to 49 with alopecia areata. Some clones in this sample may be carry-over from other donors' samples.

Concerning this clonotype: This sequence may be a read error, since a much larger clone differs from it by one base. The chain couples TRBV7-9 to TRBJ1-2; 7 bases are a match to TRBD1. CDR3 length: 15 residues. Germline values: CDR1 SEHNR, CDR2 FQNEAQ (reference sequence). V dropped 7 bases and J dropped 4; count of bases not matched to a gene: 12. The CDR3 region has the DNA TGTGCCAGCAAACCTGCGACAGGGAGGGCCTATGGCTACACCTTC. Its protein is CASKPATGRAYGYTF.

This clonotype appeared a few times. The rearrangement uses TRBV28 and TRBJ2-1, with 8 positions matching TRBD2. The ends lost 4 bases at V and 11 bases at J; junction bases unmatched: 10. Germline loops: CDR1 MDHEN, CDR2 SYDVKM. The CDR3 runs to 14 residues. DNA for the CDR3: TGTGCCAGCAGTTCCCAGACTAGCGATGGAAAGCAGTTCTTC. Translated: CASSSQTSDGKQFF.

This clonotype was found a few times. CDR3 in DNA: TGCAGTGCCCGTGGCCGGACCCCCTACGAGCAGTACTTC. It codes for CSARGRTPYEQYF. The chain carries TRBV20-1 and TRBJ2-7, with unresolved D. The CDR3 has 13 residues. Germline V gene data show CDR1 as DFQATT and CDR2 as SNEGSKA (reference sequence). V lost 6 bases and J 2 bases, leaving 14 bases between the germline ends.

This clonotype showed up many times. This chain connects TRBV21-1 to TRBJ2-1; the table's TRBD2 call for D was not verified on the DNA. TRBV21-1 is labeled a pseudogene. The CDR3 extends over 15 amino acids. CDR3 nucleotide sequence: TGTGCCAGCAGCAAAGTTCTCGCAGGCGGGCAAGAGCAGTTCTTC. It yields the protein CASSKVLAGGQEQFF.

This clonotype was observed at least ten times. The chain is built from TRBV30 and TRBJ2-1; D is unclear. This CDR3 has 14 amino acids. The germline V gene has CDR1 GTSNPN and CDR2 SVGIG (reference sequence). Trimming took off 3 bases at V and 3 bases at J, with 12 bases between the two ends. The CDR3 coding sequence is TGTGCCTGGAGAGTCAGGTACCGCTACAATGAGCAGTTCTTC. Its translation is CAWRVRYRYNEQFF.

The chain recombines TRBV28 with TRBJ1-2; D not resolved. The germline V gene encodes CDR1 MDHEN and CDR2 SYDVKM. This CDR3 is 12 amino acids long. V gave up 4 bases and J gave up 3 bases, with 6 bases separating them. The CDR3 loop reads CASSSSYYGYTF. DNA for the CDR3: TGTGCCAGCAGTTCCAGTTACTATGGCTACACCTTC.

This clonotype has a handful of counts. The V call is TRBV5-6, the J call TRBJ2-2; D unresolved. The CDR3 totals 15 residues. CDR1 is SGHDT and CDR2 is YYEEEE in the germline V gene. Trimming took off 4 bases at V and 3 bases at J, with 13 bases between the two ends. Here the CDR3 DNA reads TGTGCCAGCAGCCGCGTCCCTGGGGACACCGGGGAGCTGTTTTTT. The encoded protein is CASSRVPGDTGELFF.

The chain links TRBV6-2 or TRBV6-3 to TRBJ2-7; maybe TRBD1 (6 bases). Between the trimmed V and J ends, which lost 4 bases and 8 bases, there was a span of 18 bases. The CDR3 spans 14 residues. The germline V gene encodes CDR1 MNHEY and CDR2 SVGEGT. Here the CDR3 DNA reads TGTGCCAGCAGTTGGACAGCCCGGGTCGGTCAGCAGTACTTC. Amino acids: CASSWTARVGQQYF.

The V and J genes are TRBV6-2 or TRBV6-3 and TRBJ2-7, with 14 bases identical to TRBD2. Germline V CDR1 and CDR2: MNHEY, SVGEGT. The CDR3 is 19 residues long. J gave up 0 bases and V 6 bases, and 13 bases lay outside the gene matches. As DNA, the CDR3 is TGTGCCAGCAGATTCCCGACCGGGACTAGCGGGAGTATCTCCTACGAGCAGTACTTC. Encoded protein: CASRFPTGTSGSISYEQYF.

This chain joins TRBV28 and TRBJ1-6; perhaps TRBD1 as D (6 bases). The V gene lost 7 bases and the J gene lost 7 bases, with 14 bases spanning the gap. In germline, CDR1 is MDHEN, CDR2 SYDVKM. This CDR3 has 14 residues. The CDR3 reads CASNTGNGNSPLHF. CDR3 DNA sequence: TGTGCCAGCAATACAGGGAATGGCAATTCACCCCTCCACTTT.

This clonotype has only a few counts. V gene TRBV18 combines with J gene TRBJ2-3; a possible D gene is TRBD2 (5 bases). Trimming stripped 3 bases from V and 0 bases from J, with 16 bases between. The CDR3 runs 17 residues. The germline gives CDR1 KGHSH, CDR2 LQKENI. The CDR3, as DNA: TGTGCCAGCTCACCCCGGAGGACGCCGACTAGCACAGATACGCAGTATTTT. Translated: CASSPRRTPTSTDTQYF. The full variable domain, rest sourced from reference TRBV18 and TRBJ2-3, is NAGVMQNPRHLVRRRGQEARLRCSPMKGHSHVYWYRQLPEEGLKFMVYLQKENIIDESGMPKERFSAEFPKEGPSILRIQQVVRGDSAAYFCASSPRRTPTSTDTQYFGPGTRLTVL.

This clonotype came up many times. This rearrangement joins TRBV7-3 to TRBJ2-3; no clear D. Trimming took off 1 base at V and 4 bases at J, with 3 bases between the two ends. CDR1 is SGHTA, CDR2 FQGTGA, per germline. The CDR3 has 12 amino acids. DNA for the CDR3: TGTGCCAGCAGCTTAATGGCAGATACGCAGTATTTT. This encodes CASSLMADTQYF.

J is TRBJ2-7 and V is TRBV28; TRBD1 is a possible D gene (6 bases). V was cut by 1 base and J by 5 bases, with 9 bases left in between. Germline loops: CDR1 MDHEN, CDR2 SYDVKM. The CDR3 has 13 residues. The CDR3 coding sequence is TGTGCCAGCAGTTTATTCAGGGGCCACGAGCAGTACTTC. Its translation is CASSLFRGHEQYF.

The chain is built from TRBV6-5 and TRBJ1-1; maybe TRBD1 (5 bases). V lost 2 bases and J lost 6, with 19 bases in between. Germline V CDR1 and CDR2: MNHEY, SVGAGI. This CDR3 region has 16 residues. The CDR3 DNA reads as TGTGCCAGCAGTTACGATTCTCGCGGGGGGACGGCTGAAGCTTTCTTT. This translates into CASSYDSRGGTAEAFF.

As regards this clonotype: The junction does not match germline at one end; this may be a read error. The chain employs TRBV6-1 and TRBJ2-6; unclear D gene. The germline V gene has CDR1 MNHNS and CDR2 SASEGT. The CDR3 is 18 amino acids. The CDR3 nucleotides read TGTGCCAGCGGTGAAGATACGGGCTACAGCTCTGGGGCCAACGTCCTGACTTTC. This sequence encodes CASGEDTGYSSGANVLTF.

This clonotype was seen at least ten times. The chain has TRBV12-3 or TRBV12-4 and TRBJ2-1; unclear D gene. This CDR3 has 13 residues. Trimming pared 4 bases from V and 5 bases from J, leaving 9 bases between. CDR3 nucleotides: TGTGCCAGCAGTTCGGGTAGACACAATGAGCAGTTCTTC. Amino acid sequence: CASSSGRHNEQFF.

This clonotype has a count of ten or more. This rearrangement joins TRBV7-2 to TRBJ2-3; TRBD1 or TRBD2 may be the D gene (5 bases each). The V gene's germline CDR1 is SGHTA and CDR2 FQGNSA. Trimming pared 1 base from V and 4 bases from J, leaving 9 bases between. CDR3 length: 14 amino acids. The CDR3, as DNA: TGTGCCAGCAGCTTAGGGCAGGGAGCAGATACGCAGTATTTT. Translated: CASSLGQGADTQYF.

The gene calls are TRBV6-6 and TRBJ2-3, with D tentatively TRBD2 (5 bases). The CDR3 is made up of 14 amino acids. V was shortened by 6 bases and J by 4 bases, with 14 bases between the two germline ends. Germline V gives CDR1 MNHNY, CDR2 SVGAGI (reference sequence). CDR3 DNA: TGTGCCAGCAGCCGTCCCGGAGGCTCAGATACGCAGTATTTT. The encoded protein is CASSRPGGSDTQYF.

This clonotype was seen a handful of times. In DNA form, the CDR3 reads TGCGCCAGCAGCCAAGTGATGGTAGCGGACTCCTACGAGCAGTACTTC. Translated, it gives CASSQVMVADSYEQYF. This chain joins TRBV4-1 and TRBJ2-7, with D possibly being TRBD2 (6 bases). The germline gives CDR1 MGHRA, CDR2 YSYEKL. The CDR3 extends over 16 amino acids. V was cut by 1 base and J by 0 bases, with 13 bases left in between.

This clonotype has at least ten counts. V is TRBV28 and J is TRBJ1-2; 9 nucleotides align to TRBD1. The V and J ends lost 6 bases and 3 bases, in that order; junction bases with no gene match: 11. CDR3 length: 16 amino acids. The germline gives CDR1 MDHEN, CDR2 SYDVKM. CDR3 region: CASSPGGQGKDYGYTF. The CDR3 DNA reads TGTGCCAGCAGCCCAGGAGGACAGGGGAAGGACTATGGCTACACCTTC.

A word on this clonotype: One end of the junction fails to match germline, which may point to a read error. The rearrangement links TRBV9 to TRBJ2-4; D may be TRBD1 or TRBD2 (5 bases each). The CDR3 is 15 residues long. Germline CDR1 SGDLS, CDR2 YYNGEE. The CDR3 nucleotides read TGTGTCAGCAGCCCCCGGGACCCGGGGTGGGACATTCAGTACTTC. It yields the protein CVSSPRDPGWDIQYF.

This clonotype has only a few counts. The gene calls are TRBV28 and TRBJ2-3; 7 nucleotides line up with TRBD1. Unmatched junction bases numbered 5, after V lost 6 bases and J lost 2 bases. There are 14 residues in the CDR3. From germline, CDR1 is MDHEN and CDR2 SYDVKM. The CDR3 protein is CASSTGQLTDTQYF. The CDR3, as DNA: TGTGCCAGCAGCACGGGACAGCTCACAGATACGCAGTATTTT.

This clonotype was observed a few times. The CDR3 DNA reads as TGTGCCATTCGACAGGATAATCAGCCCCAGCATTTT. Residues: CAIRQDNQPQHF. This chain joins TRBV10-3 and TRBJ1-5; D is possibly TRBD1 (6 bases). V lost 9 bases, J lost 4 bases, and 10 bases lay in between. This CDR3 spans 12 amino acids. The germline gives CDR1 ENHRY, CDR2 SYGVKD.

This clonotype occurred once. At one end, the junction sequence differs from germline, possibly due to a read error. The rearrangement links TRBV28 to TRBJ2-7, with D unresolved. CDR3 length equals 11 residues. Germline V gene sequence: CDR1 MDHEN, CDR2 SYDVKM. DNA for the CDR3: TGTACCAGCTCTCCCGAGTACGAGCAGTACTTC. Translated: CTSSPEYEQYF.

In this sample, this clonotype turned up a few times. At one boundary the junction diverges from the germline segment, which might be a read error. V gene TRBV7-7 combines with J gene TRBJ2-1, with 7 bases lining up with TRBD1. The germline gives CDR1 SSHAT, CDR2 FNYEAQ (reference sequence). The CDR3 covers 13 residues. CDR3 loop: CASSSGQYNEQFF. As DNA, the CDR3 is TGTGCTAGCAGCTCGGGACAGTACAATGAGCAGTTCTTC. The whole variable domain, filled in from reference TRBV7-7 and TRBJ2-1, reads GAGVSQSPRYKVTKRGQDVTLRCDPISSHATLYWYQQALGQGPEFLTYFNYEAQPDKSGLPSDRFSAERPEGSISTLTIQRTEQRDSAMYRCASSSGQYNEQFFGPGTRLTVL.